These 11 T cell receptor beta chains originate from one sample sequenced in a study of shared clonotypes between healthy human individuals (dated by TCRdb to between 2020 and 2021). Preparation of the library involved the immunoSEQ multiplex PCR assay. TCRdb re-hosts the immuneACCESS table, in-frame sequences only. Its copies lack some clones; in the studies checked, an unresolved V gene accounts for under half of them, and the cause for the rest is not known. The sample yields over a million clones; approximately 78% were counted once. Under 0.8% of the sample is taken by the ten largest. Sequenced input: memory CD4+ T cells from PBMCs. Interpreted using the paper, the cell subset or site label stands for: CD45RA-negative fraction. The receptor set was obtained from a man aged 18-30 years in good health. Some clones in this sample may be carry-over from other donors' samples.

This chain links TRBV7-2 with TRBJ2-3, with 8 bases fitting TRBD2. CDR1 SGHTA and CDR2 FQGNSA come from the germline V gene. Germline trimming cut 4 bases from V and 6 bases from J; bases unmatched to any gene: 12. There are 16 residues in the CDR3. The CDR3 region has the DNA TGTGCCAGCAGCTCACGGGCGGGAGGACGTCCCGATACGCAGTATTTT. Protein sequence: CASSSRAGGRPDTQYF.

The CDR3 is CATSNRDEKLFF. In DNA form, the CDR3 reads TGTGCCACCTCCAACAGGGATGAAAAACTGTTTTTT. The chain recombines TRBV28 with TRBJ1-4, with a tentative D call TRBD1 (6 bases). Germline V lookup: CDR1 MDHEN, CDR2 SYDVKM. The CDR3 spans 12 residues. The V gene lost 10 bases and the J gene lost 6 bases, with 12 bases spanning the gap.

This rearrangement joins TRBV11-1 to TRBJ2-1; 8 nucleotides line up with TRBD1. The CDR3 covers 14 residues. The V gene's germline CDR1 is SGHAT and CDR2 FQDESV (reference sequence). Trimming removed 5 bases from V and 4 bases from J; junction bases left unmatched: 4. Here the CDR3 DNA reads TGTGCCAGCAGCCTCCAGGGGGCTTACAATGAGCAGTTCTTC. It specifies CASSLQGAYNEQFF.

This chain links TRBV11-2 with TRBJ2-7; D is uncertain. Looked up from germline, CDR1 is SGHAT and CDR2 is FQNNGV. The V and J ends lost 5 bases and 2 bases respectively, with 13 bases between them. The CDR3 runs to 14 residues. The CDR3 protein is CASSLNPRTYEQYF. CDR3 DNA: TGTGCCAGCAGCCTAAACCCGCGAACCTACGAGCAGTACTTC.

The J gene is TRBJ2-1, the V gene TRBV7-8; D might be TRBD1 (6 bases). In germline, CDR1 is SGHVS, CDR2 FQNEAQ. V gave up 5 bases and J gave up 9 bases, with 29 bases separating them. The CDR3 loop spans 18 amino acids. The CDR3 coding sequence is TGTGCCAGCAGCCCGAGGCCCGGGACACCGGTTCTAAGGGTTGAGCAGTTCTTC. Translation: CASSPRPGTPVLRVEQFF.

The chain recombines TRBV9 with TRBJ2-3, with 10 bases aligning to TRBD2. The CDR3 sequence is 17 residues long. Trimming took 1 base from V and 1 from J; bases not matched to a gene: 6. CDR1 is SGDLS and CDR2 is YYNGEE in the germline V gene. The CDR3 here is CASSVSSGRARTDTQYF. For the CDR3, the DNA is TGTGCCAGCAGCGTATCGAGCGGGAGGGCCCGCACAGATACGCAGTATTTT.

The chain employs TRBV6-4 and TRBJ2-2; 10 nucleotides align to TRBD2. The J segment lost 4 bases and the V segment lost 6 bases, leaving 5 bases of the junction unmatched. The germline V gene encodes CDR1 MRHNA and CDR2 SNTAGT. The CDR3 consists of 15 residues. In DNA form, the CDR3 reads TGTGCCAGCAGAGCCGGGACTAGCGTCACCGGGGAGCTGTTTTTT. Translated, it gives CASRAGTSVTGELFF.

The CDR3 coding sequence is TGTGCCAGCAGCCCGGCTAGCGGACACACAGATACGCAGTATTTT. Protein product: CASSPASGHTDTQYF. This rearrangement joins TRBV5-5 to TRBJ2-3, with TRBD2 matching 7 bases. The CDR3 has 15 residues. Germline CDR1 reads SGHKS; CDR2 reads YYEKEE (reference sequence). Trimming cost V 4 bases and J 2 bases; bases outside gene matches: 7.

The V gene is TRBV6-1, the J gene TRBJ2-7, with TRBD1 as a possible D gene (6 bases). The CDR3 has 15 amino acids. Between the trimmed V and J ends, which lost 6 bases and 4 bases, there was a span of 19 bases. Looked up from germline, CDR1 is MNHNS and CDR2 is SASEGT. The CDR3 loop reads CASRNFVGARYEQYF. The CDR3 bases are TGTGCCAGCAGGAACTTCGTGGGGGCGAGGTACGAGCAGTACTTC.

This clone occurred once. V is TRBV6-6 and J is TRBJ2-5; D might be TRBD2 (6 bases). Germline CDR1 reads MNHNY; CDR2 reads SVGAGI (reference sequence). Trimming removed 6 bases at V and 4 bases at J, with 12 bases between. The CDR3 extends over 13 amino acids. The CDR3 protein is CASSPGSPETQYF. The CDR3 nucleotides are TGTGCCAGCAGCCCCGGGAGCCCAGAGACCCAGTACTTC.

This clone came up a few times. The genes are TRBV18 and TRBJ1-5; 7 bases fit TRBD1. The germline V gene has CDR1 KGHSH and CDR2 LQKENI. This CDR3 contains 14 residues. V was pared by 4 bases and J by 8 bases, with 8 bases of the junction left unmatched. In DNA form, the CDR3 reads TGTGCCAGCTCACAGCAGGGGGGGAATGAGCCCCAGCATTTT. Translation gives CASSQQGGNEPQHF.